This is a list of T cell receptor beta chains from one sample in a study of CD8 T cells in ankylosing spondylitis. TCRdb independently ran MiXCR on the 5' RACE reads; one entry per CDR3 protein. The sample carries about 300,000 distinct CDR3 sequences, roughly 11% recorded once. What was sequenced was blood, either unsorted or a sorted T cell fraction (not recorded which). The receptor set was obtained from a female donor with ankylosing spondylitis or in good health (not recorded which). Both conserved end residues are part of each CDR3. A D gene is named only where the DNA matches it firmly. The size field is filled for only some rows; it gives once, few, many or a size class.

d_gene | j_gene | v_gene | abundance | CDR3nt | CDR3aa
. | TRBJ1-1 | TRBV5-1 | many | TGCGCCAGCAGCTTGGATTTTTTGGGGGGCGCTGAAGCTTTCTTT | CASSLDFLGGAEAFF
. | TRBJ2-7 | TRBV20-1 | many | TGCAGTGCTAGACAGGGGCCCGAGCAGTACTTC | CSARQGPEQYF
. | TRBJ1-5 | TRBV6-5 | many | TGTGCCAGCAGTTTGAGAGGGGGGGATCAGCAGCCCCAGCATTTT | CASSLRGGDQQPQHF
. | TRBJ2-7 | TRBV5-1 | many | TGCGCCAGCAGCTTGGCCGGCAGTACCTACGAGCAGTACTTC | CASSLAGSTYEQYF
. | TRBJ2-5 | TRBV28 | many | TGTGCCAGCAGTAAACGCAGGGAGACCCAGTACTTC | CASSKRRETQYF
. | TRBJ1-1 | TRBV12-3/TRBV12-4 | many | TGTGCCAGCAGTCCGGCGGGGAACACTGAAGCTTTCTTT | CASSPAGNTEAFF
. | TRBJ2-7 | TRBV6-1 | many | TGTGCCAGCACCCAGGGCCCCTACGAGCAGTACTTC | CASTQGPYEQYF
TRBD2 | TRBJ2-2 | TRBV20-1 | few | TGCAGTTCCCCAGGGACTAGTGGGGCGAACACCGGGGAGCTGTTTTTT | CSSPGTSGANTGELFF
TRBD2 | TRBJ2-3 | TRBV20-1 | many | TGCAGTGCGTCTAGCGGAAACACAGATACGCAGTATTTT | CSASSGNTDTQYF
TRBD2 | TRBJ2-1 | TRBV20-1 | . | TGCTGTGCTAGGGCTGAACTAGCGGGAGGCTTCGGGAATGAGCAGTTCTTC | CCARAELAGGFGNEQFF
TRBD1 | TRBJ2-7 | TRBV4-2 | many | TGTGCCAGCAGCCCCGGGACAGAGATAGAGCAGTACTTC | CASSPGTEIEQYF
. | TRBJ2-7 | TRBV12-3/TRBV12-4 | few | TGTGCCAGCAGTTTTGCGGATTACGAGCAGTACTTC | CASSFADYEQYF
TRBD2 | TRBJ2-4 | TRBV28 | many | TGTGCCAGCAGCGGGGGGGTAAGAGGAATAGCCAAAAACATTCAGTACTTC | CASSGGVRGIAKNIQYF
. | TRBJ2-6 | TRBV7-8 | . | TGTGCCAGCAGCCCAACCTCTGAGGCCAACGTCCTGACTTTC | CASSPTSEANVLTF
TRBD2 | TRBJ2-5 | TRBV20-1 | many | TGCAGTGCTATTCGACTAGCGCAGTACTTC | CSAIRLAQYF
. | TRBJ1-1 | TRBV6-2/TRBV6-3 | many | TGTGCCAGCAGGGATACAGGGTGGGGGACTGAAGCTTTCTTT | CASRDTGWGTEAFF
TRBD1 | TRBJ2-4 | TRBV28 | many | TGTGCCAGCAGTTTGGGACAGGGCGTCCTCACAGCCAAAAACATTCAGTACTTC | CASSLGQGVLTAKNIQYF
TRBD1 | TRBJ1-2 | TRBV15 | . | TGTGCCACCAGCAGAGACACAGGGGGGCCCTATGGCTACACCTTC | CATSRDTGGPYGYTF
TRBD1 | TRBJ1-1 | TRBV20-1 | many | TGCAGTGCTGGGAGAGGGGGCATGAACACTGAAGCTTTCTTT | CSAGRGGMNTEAFF
TRBD1 | TRBJ1-1 | TRBV5-1 | many | TGCGCCAGCAGCCTCGGGACAGGGATGGGACGCACTGAAGCTTTCTTT | CASSLGTGMGRTEAFF
. | TRBJ1-4 | TRBV5-6 | few | TGTGCCAGCAGCTTGATGACCGCCTGGGGTGAAAAACTGTTTTTT | CASSLMTAWGEKLFF
TRBD1 | TRBJ1-5 | TRBV20-1 | many | TGCAGTGCTCAGACAGGGGGGAACAATCAGCCCCAGCATTTT | CSAQTGGNNQPQHF
. | TRBJ1-1 | TRBV28 | . | TGTGCCGCCCGGAGAGGATATACTGAAGCTTTCTTT | CAARRGYTEAFF
TRBD1 | TRBJ1-5 | TRBV24-1 | . | TGTGCCACCAGTGATGGGACAGAAGTGAGTCAGCCCCGGCATTTT | CATSDGTEVSQPRHF
TRBD1 | TRBJ1-1 | TRBV6-1 | . | TGTGCCAGCACCCGAAGGACAGGTACTGAAGCTTTCTTT | CASTRRTGTEAFF
. | TRBJ1-6 | TRBV4-3 | . | TGCGCCAGCAGCCAAGAGAGGGCTTCACCCCTCCACTTT | CASSQERASPLHF
. | TRBJ1-5 | TRBV12-3/TRBV12-4 | many | TGTGCCAGCAGTTTATGGGGCGGAACAAATCAGCCCCAGCATTTT | CASSLWGGTNQPQHF
. | TRBJ1-5 | TRBV6-1 | . | TGTGCCAGCAGTGAAGAGATATTTAATCAGCCCCAGCATTTT | CASSEEIFNQPQHF
TRBD2 | TRBJ2-1 | TRBV20-1 | many | TGCAGTGCTAGAGATGTAACTAGCGCCCGGTACAATGAGCAGTTCTTC | CSARDVTSARYNEQFF
. | TRBJ2-5 | TRBV3-1 | few | TGTGCCAGCAGCCCCCGACGACAGGCCCTCCAAGAGACCCAGTACTTC | CASSPRRQALQETQYF
. | TRBJ1-1 | TRBV20-1 | many | TGCAGTGCGAGGACAGCCATACCCTTGAACACTGAAGCTTTCTTT | CSARTAIPLNTEAFF
TRBD1 | TRBJ2-3 | TRBV6-2/TRBV6-3 | many | TGTGCCAGCAGTTACCCGCGGGACAGGAACACAGATACGCAGTATTTT | CASSYPRDRNTDTQYF
TRBD1 | TRBJ1-1 | TRBV20-1 | many | TGCAGTGCTCCATTGGGGACAGGGCGGTCCACTGAAGCTTTCTTT | CSAPLGTGRSTEAFF
TRBD2 | TRBJ2-1 | TRBV10-3 | many | TGTGCCATCAGTGACGGACTAGCGGGCACCTCCAATGAGCAGTTCTTC | CAISDGLAGTSNEQFF
TRBD1 | TRBJ2-7 | TRBV7-9 | many | TGTGCCAGCAGCTTAATCACAGGGGACTACGAGCAGTACTTC | CASSLITGDYEQYF
. | TRBJ1-1 | TRBV5-1 | many | TGCGCCAGCAGCTTGGGACAGGAAGCTTTCTTT | CASSLGQEAFF
TRBD1 | TRBJ2-7 | TRBV12-3/TRBV12-4 | . | TGTGCCAGCAGTCCCTCCAGCAGGGGGCGCTTCTTC | CASSPSSRGRFF
. | TRBJ1-2 | TRBV12-3/TRBV12-4 | many | TGTGCCAGCAGTTTGAGTGACGGCTATGGCTACACCTTC | CASSLSDGYGYTF
. | TRBJ2-7 | TRBV12-3/TRBV12-4 | many | TGTGCCAGCAGTTCACCACAGGGTGGTATCTACGAGCAGTACTTC | CASSSPQGGIYEQYF
TRBD1 | TRBJ1-5 | TRBV20-1 | many | TGCAGTGCTGAGACCGGGACAGGGACTTATTACAATCAGCCCCAGCATTTT | CSAETGTGTYYNQPQHF
. | TRBJ2-4 | TRBV30 | many | TGTGCCTGGAGTGAAGAGCCGGGGAAGGCCAAAAACATTCAGTACTTC | CAWSEEPGKAKNIQYF
TRBD1 | TRBJ2-5 | TRBV20-1 | many | TGCAGTGCTAGTTGGACAGGAGGAGAGACCCAGTACTTC | CSASWTGGETQYF
. | TRBJ1-5 | TRBV29-1 | . | TGCAGCGTTGAAGATCCGCAGTCCCGGCAGCCCCAGCATTTT | CSVEDPQSRQPQHF
. | TRBJ2-1 | TRBV20-1 | many | TGCAGTGCTAGTCCAGGGCATAATGAGCAGTTCTTC | CSASPGHNEQFF
TRBD1 | TRBJ2-1 | TRBV27 | many | TGTGCCAGCAGTTTAAGGGGGACAGGGGTTCACCATGAGCAGTTCTTC | CASSLRGTGVHHEQFF
. | TRBJ1-3 | TRBV7-6 | many | TGTGCCAGCAGCCTTAGCGTGACAGCAAACTCTGGAAACACCATATATTTT | CASSLSVTANSGNTIYF
. | TRBJ2-5 | TRBV7-8 | . | TGTGCCAGCAGCTTTCCCCAGGGAGGCATCCAAGAGACCCAGTACTTC | CASSFPQGGIQETQYF